The T cell receptor (beta chain) described here comes from a study of blood T cell repertoires in COVID-19. For the study at large: Samples came from the United States, Italy and Spain, spanning acute and convalescent COVID-19. In each case, the material was cDNA or gDNA derived from T cells, B-cell-depleted T cells, or PBMCs.

Original processing methods: How many nucleated cells were present was estimated from reference gene primer amplification. The assay was immunoSEQ multiplex PCR, and TCRdb's table has in-frame clones only and misses some. V and J calls and clone size are given by that table; D and trimming were obtained from the DNA. There are 300,000 or so clones in the sample; roughly 83% occur only once, and roughly 1.6% lies in the top ten. CDR3 length: 17 residues. The V end lost 1 base, the J end lost 3 bases, and 17 bases lay between the germline ends. Per germline, CDR1 SGHNT and CDR2 YENEEA. The sequenced sample was peripheral blood. V and J are TRBV11-3 and TRBJ2-3, with TRBD2 as a possible D gene (7 bases). The clonotype originates from a woman aged 45-65 years with acute or convalescent COVID-19. The DNA of the CDR3 is TGTGCCAGCAGCTTAGTAGGGGGGGCCCCGCCGACAGATACGCAGTATTTT. Translation gives CASSLVGGAPPTDTQYF.